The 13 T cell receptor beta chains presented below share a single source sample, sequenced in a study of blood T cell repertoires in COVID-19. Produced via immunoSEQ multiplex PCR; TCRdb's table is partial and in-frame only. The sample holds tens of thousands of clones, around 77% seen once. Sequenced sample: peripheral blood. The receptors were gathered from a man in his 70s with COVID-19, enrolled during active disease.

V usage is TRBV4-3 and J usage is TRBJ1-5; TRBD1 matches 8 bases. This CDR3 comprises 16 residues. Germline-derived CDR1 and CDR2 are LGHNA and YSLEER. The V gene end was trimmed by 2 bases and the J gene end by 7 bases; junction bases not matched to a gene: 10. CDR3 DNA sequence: TGCGCCAGCAGCCAATCCATTGGACAGGGCCCCCAGCCCCAGCATTTT. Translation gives CASSQSIGQGPQPQHF.

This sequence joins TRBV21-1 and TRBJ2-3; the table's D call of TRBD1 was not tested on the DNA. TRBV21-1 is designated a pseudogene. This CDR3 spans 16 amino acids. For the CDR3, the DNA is TGTGCCAGCAGCAATATCTGGACAGGGCATTCAGATACGCAGTATTTT. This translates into CASSNIWTGHSDTQYF.

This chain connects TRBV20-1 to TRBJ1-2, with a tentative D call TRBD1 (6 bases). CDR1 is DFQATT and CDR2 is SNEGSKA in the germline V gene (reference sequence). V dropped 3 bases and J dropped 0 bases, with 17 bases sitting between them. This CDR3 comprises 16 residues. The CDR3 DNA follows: TGCAGTGCTAGTCTGCTAGGGGGTCACTCTAACTATGGCTACACCTTC. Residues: CSASLLGGHSNYGYTF.

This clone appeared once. CDR3 in amino acids: CASSLDQATDTQYF. The DNA of the CDR3 is TGCGCCAGCAGCTTGGACCAAGCCACAGATACGCAGTATTTT. V usage is TRBV5-1 and J usage is TRBJ2-3, with D unclear. CDR3 length: 14 amino acids. CDR1 and CDR2 from the germline V gene are SGHRS and YFSETQ. V was trimmed by 0 bases and J by 2 bases, leaving 7 bases between them.

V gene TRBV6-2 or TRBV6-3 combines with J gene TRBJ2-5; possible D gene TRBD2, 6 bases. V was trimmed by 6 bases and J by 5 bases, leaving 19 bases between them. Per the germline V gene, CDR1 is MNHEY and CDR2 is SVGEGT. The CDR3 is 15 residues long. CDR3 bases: TGTGCCAGCAGCAAAGTCCCGGGACTCCGGGAGACCCAGTACTTC. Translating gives CASSKVPGLRETQYF.

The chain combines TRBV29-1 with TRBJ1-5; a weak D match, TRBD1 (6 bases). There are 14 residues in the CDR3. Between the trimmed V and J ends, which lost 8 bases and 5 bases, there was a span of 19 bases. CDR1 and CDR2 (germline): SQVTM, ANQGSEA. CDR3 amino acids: CSIYQAGADQPQHF. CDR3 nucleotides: TGCAGCATCTATCAGGCAGGGGCGGATCAGCCCCAGCATTTT.

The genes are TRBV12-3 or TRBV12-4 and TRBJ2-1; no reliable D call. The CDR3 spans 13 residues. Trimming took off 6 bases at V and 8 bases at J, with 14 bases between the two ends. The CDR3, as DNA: TGTGCCAGCAGCTCGGCTAGGTACCATGAGCAGTTCTTC. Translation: CASSSARYHEQFF.

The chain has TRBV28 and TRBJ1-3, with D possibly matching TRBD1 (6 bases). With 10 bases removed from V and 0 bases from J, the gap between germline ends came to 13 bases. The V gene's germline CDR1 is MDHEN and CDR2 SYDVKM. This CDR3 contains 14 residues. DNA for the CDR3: TGTGCCACTTCTACAGGGCACTCTGGAAACACCATATATTTT. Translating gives CATSTGHSGNTIYF.

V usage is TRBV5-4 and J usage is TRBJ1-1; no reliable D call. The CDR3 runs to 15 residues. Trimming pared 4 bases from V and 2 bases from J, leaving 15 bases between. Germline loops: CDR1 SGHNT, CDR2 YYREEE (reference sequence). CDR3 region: CASSHRRPLNTEAFF. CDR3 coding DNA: TGTGCCAGCAGCCATAGGAGACCCTTAAACACTGAAGCTTTCTTT.

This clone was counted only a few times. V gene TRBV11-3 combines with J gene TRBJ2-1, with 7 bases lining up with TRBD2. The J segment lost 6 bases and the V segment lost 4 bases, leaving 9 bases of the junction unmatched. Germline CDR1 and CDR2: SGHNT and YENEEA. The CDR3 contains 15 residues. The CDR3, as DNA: TGTGCCAGCAGCTCCCGCGGGAGTCGGGGCAATGAGCAGTTCTTC. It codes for CASSSRGSRGNEQFF. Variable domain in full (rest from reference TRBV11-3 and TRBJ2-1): EAGVVQSPRYKIIEKKQPVAFWCNPISGHNTLYWYLQNLGQGPELLIRYENEEAVDDSQLPKDRFSAERLKGVDSTLKIQPAELGDSAVYLCASSSRGSRGNEQFFGPGTRLTVL.

Written as DNA, the CDR3 is TGTGCCAGCAGCTTAAGTATTGGGCCAAGGGAGACAGATACGCAGTATTTT. As protein: CASSLSIGPRETDTQYF. The chain combines TRBV7-2 with TRBJ2-3; weak D call: TRBD2 (5 bases). Germline CDR1 SGHTA, CDR2 FQGNSA. CDR3 length: 17 amino acids. V dropped 2 bases and J dropped 3 bases, with 18 bases sitting between them.

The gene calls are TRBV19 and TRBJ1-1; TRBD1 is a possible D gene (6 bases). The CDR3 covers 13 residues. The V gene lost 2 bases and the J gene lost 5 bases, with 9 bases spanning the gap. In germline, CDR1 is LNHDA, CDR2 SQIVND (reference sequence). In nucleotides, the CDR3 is TGTGCCAGTAGTATAAGGGGGGGAACTGAAGCTTTCTTT. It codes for CASSIRGGTEAFF.

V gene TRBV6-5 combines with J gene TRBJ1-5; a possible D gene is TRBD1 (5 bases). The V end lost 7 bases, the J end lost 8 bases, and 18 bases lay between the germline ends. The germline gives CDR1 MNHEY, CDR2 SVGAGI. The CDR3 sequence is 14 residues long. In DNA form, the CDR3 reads TGTGCCAGCAACCAGGCTGCCCGGGGGGAGCCCCAGCATTTT. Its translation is CASNQAARGEPQHF.